This T cell receptor (beta chain) was identified during a study of response to subunit inactivated influenza vaccine. General study findings and limits: With each seasonal influenza vaccination, the authors suggested, few new T cells are recruited.

TCRdb reanalysed the RT-PCR reads using MiXCR and keeps one entry per CDR3 protein. The sample yields about 500,000 distinct CDR3 sequences, around 7.7% seen once. This CDR3 is built from 14 residues. V was cut by 3 bases and J by 2 bases, with 10 bases left in between. Germline CDR1 SGHDT, CDR2 YYEEEE. Details on this clonotype: Its specificity is unknown.

The input for sequencing was PBMCs from blood, taken less than 25 months after vaccination. The rearrangement links TRBV5-6 to TRBJ2-3; D unresolved. This clonotype was obtained from a man between 50 and 70 years old who received an inactivated influenza vaccine. CDR3 amino acids: CASSSLVSTDTQYF. CDR3 nucleotides: TGTGCCAGCAGCTCCCTAGTGTCCACAGATACGCAGTATTTT.